This T cell receptor beta chain was documented in a study of OX40 agonist ivuxolimab in advanced cancers. Regarding the study as a whole: Expanded clones tended on average to be more numerous among CD8+ T cells than CD4+.

The V and J ends lost 4 bases and 0 bases respectively, with 8 bases between them. The germline V gene has CDR1 SGHNT and CDR2 YYREEE (reference sequence). CDR3 length: 14 amino acids. In regard to this clone: Its matching antigen is unknown.

Profiled with immunoSEQ multiplex PCR; TCRdb holds only in-frame clones, not every one. The sample yields some 45,000 clones, roughly four fifths seen once. The sequencing used CD4+ or CD8+ T cells sorted from blood, collected in a trial of the OX40 agonist ivuxolimab. The sequence came from an adult with an advanced solid tumor such as melanoma, head and neck, liver or kidney cancer. V usage is TRBV5-4 and J usage is TRBJ2-1, with D perhaps TRBD2 (6 bases). In DNA form, the CDR3 reads TGTGCCAGCAGCGGCGGGACCTCCTACAATGAGCAGTTCTTC. Translation: CASSGGTSYNEQFF. Filled out from reference TRBV5-4 and TRBJ2-1, the complete variable domain reads ETGVTQSPTHLIKTRGQQVTLRCSSQSGHNTVSWYQQALGQGPQFIFQYYREEENGRGNFPPRFSGLQFPNYSSELNVNALELDDSALYLCASSGGTSYNEQFFGPGTRLTVL.